This is a list of T cell receptor beta chains from one sample in a study of CD8 T cells in ankylosing spondylitis. TCRdb reprocessed the 5' RACE reads with MiXCR, giving one entry per CDR3 protein. The sample has roughly 42,000 distinct CDR3 sequences, roughly 2.6% seen once. The sequenced material came from blood, either unsorted or a sorted T cell fraction (not recorded which). These receptor sequences come from a male donor with ankylosing spondylitis or in good health (not recorded which). Each CDR3 is given with its conserved first and last residue. Rows may omit the clone size; those that give it use once, few, many or a size class.

CDR3: CASSFRPDRGLGPQHF; size: many; length: 16; V: TRBV7-9; J: TRBJ1-5
CDR3: CASSPIADTQYF; size: few; length: 12; V: TRBV9; J: TRBJ2-3
CDR3: CASSVGVLSTGELFF; size: many; length: 15; V: TRBV9; J: TRBJ2-2
CDR3: CASSFPRGGGENTGELFF; size: many; length: 18; V: TRBV9; J: TRBJ2-2
CDR3: CASSTGATDTQYF; size: many; length: 13; V: TRBV9; J: TRBJ2-3
CDR3: CASSPRGVLDTEAFF; size: many; length: 15; V: TRBV9; J: TRBJ1-1
CDR3: CASSVEPEQPQHF; size: many; length: 13; V: TRBV9; J: TRBJ1-5
CDR3: CASSPWPEETQYF; size: many; length: 13; V: TRBV9; J: TRBJ2-5
CDR3: CASSAGGLRTEAFF; size: many; length: 14; V: TRBV9; J: TRBJ1-1
CDR3: CASSKGRNTEAFF; size: many; length: 13; V: TRBV9; J: TRBJ1-1
CDR3: CASSVASSGALRGEQFF; size: many; length: 17; V: TRBV9; J: TRBJ2-1
CDR3: CASSASIAGVQETQYF; size: many; length: 16; V: TRBV9; J: TRBJ2-5
CDR3: CASSVASGSAQYF; size: many; length: 13; V: TRBV9; J: TRBJ2-5
CDR3: CASSVEGWNTEAFF; size: many; length: 14; V: TRBV9; J: TRBJ1-1
CDR3: CASSSPSSGANVLTF; size: many; length: 15; V: TRBV9; J: TRBJ2-6
CDR3: CASSVGQGAGNTEAFF; size: .; length: 16; V: TRBV9; J: TRBJ1-1
CDR3: CASSAKGADTGELFF; size: many; length: 15; V: TRBV9; J: TRBJ2-2
CDR3: CASSVARGPTYEQYF; size: many; length: 15; V: TRBV9; J: TRBJ2-7
CDR3: CASSVVFGTANTGELFF; size: many; length: 17; V: TRBV9; J: TRBJ2-2
CDR3: CASSGVDLEAFF; size: many; length: 12; V: TRBV9; J: TRBJ1-1
CDR3: CASSVGHGGRYNEQFF; size: many; length: 16; V: TRBV9; J: TRBJ2-1
CDR3: CASSATGGRFFEKLFF; size: many; length: 16; V: TRBV9; J: TRBJ1-4
CDR3: CVKREGTDTQYF; size: many; length: 12; V: TRBV15; J: TRBJ2-3
CDR3: CASSVGNSYNEQFF; size: many; length: 14; V: TRBV9; J: TRBJ2-1
CDR3: CASSVSSYLRAEAFF; size: many; length: 15; V: TRBV9; J: TRBJ1-1
CDR3: CASSLDNSGNTIYF; size: many; length: 14; V: TRBV9; J: TRBJ1-3
CDR3: CASSVGSGISYEQYF; size: many; length: 15; V: TRBV9; J: TRBJ2-7
CDR3: CASSPRGTAETQYF; size: many; length: 14; V: TRBV9; J: TRBJ2-5
CDR3: CASSVVENTGELFF; size: many; length: 14; V: TRBV9; J: TRBJ2-2
CDR3: CASSPVPWSSYEQYF; size: many; length: 15; V: TRBV9; J: TRBJ2-7
CDR3: CASSVVSSGGYNEQFF; size: many; length: 16; V: TRBV9; J: TRBJ2-1
CDR3: CASSQTKGVIQETQYF; size: many; length: 16; V: TRBV9; J: TRBJ2-5
CDR3: CASSVAAGGNEKLFF; size: many; length: 15; V: TRBV9; J: TRBJ1-4
CDR3: CASSVGGTGPNYGYTF; size: many; length: 16; V: TRBV9; J: TRBJ1-2
CDR3: CASSVAARGSTDTQYF; size: many; length: 16; V: TRBV9; J: TRBJ2-3
CDR3: CASSVGSAITGELFF; size: many; length: 15; V: TRBV9; J: TRBJ2-2
CDR3: CASSVGQGNVETQYF; size: many; length: 15; V: TRBV9; J: TRBJ2-5
CDR3: CASSVRTGDDEQYF; size: many; length: 14; V: TRBV9; J: TRBJ2-7
CDR3: CASSVHGGLRTEAFF; size: many; length: 15; V: TRBV9; J: TRBJ1-1
CDR3: CASSVSGGRGLDGELFF; size: many; length: 17; V: TRBV9; J: TRBJ2-2
CDR3: CASSVVGAGGELFF; size: many; length: 14; V: TRBV9; J: TRBJ2-2
CDR3: CASSVRAQGEAFF; size: many; length: 13; V: TRBV9; J: TRBJ1-1
CDR3: CASSTMNNEQFF; size: many; length: 12; V: TRBV9; J: TRBJ2-1
CDR3: CASARGETQYF; size: few; length: 11; V: TRBV9; J: TRBJ2-5
CDR3: CASSVGGQGDQETQYF; size: many; length: 16; V: TRBV9; J: TRBJ2-5
CDR3: CASSVGASDPYNEQFF; size: many; length: 16; V: TRBV9; J: TRBJ2-1
CDR3: CASSVGVFGTGELFF; size: many; length: 15; V: TRBV9; J: TRBJ2-2
CDR3: CASSRLAGGTGELFF; size: many; length: 15; V: TRBV9; J: TRBJ2-2
CDR3: CASSVWDLASGEQFF; size: many; length: 15; V: TRBV9; J: TRBJ2-1
CDR3: CASSLSGRRADTQYF; size: many; length: 15; V: TRBV9; J: TRBJ2-3